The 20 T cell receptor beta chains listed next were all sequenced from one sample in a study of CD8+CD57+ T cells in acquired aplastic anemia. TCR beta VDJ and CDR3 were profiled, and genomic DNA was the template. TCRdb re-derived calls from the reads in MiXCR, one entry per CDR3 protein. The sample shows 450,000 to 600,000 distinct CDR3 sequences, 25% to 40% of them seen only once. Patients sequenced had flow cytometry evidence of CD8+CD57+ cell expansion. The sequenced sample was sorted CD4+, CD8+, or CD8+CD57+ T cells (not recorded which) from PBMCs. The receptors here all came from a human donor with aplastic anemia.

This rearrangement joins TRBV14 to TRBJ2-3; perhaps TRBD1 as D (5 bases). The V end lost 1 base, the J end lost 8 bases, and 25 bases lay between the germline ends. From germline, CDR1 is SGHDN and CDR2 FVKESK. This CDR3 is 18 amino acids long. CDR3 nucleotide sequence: TGTGCCAGCAGCCAAGGCATTTTATGGGGCTTATCCGAAAGTACGCAGTATTTT. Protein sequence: CASSQGILWGLSESTQYF.

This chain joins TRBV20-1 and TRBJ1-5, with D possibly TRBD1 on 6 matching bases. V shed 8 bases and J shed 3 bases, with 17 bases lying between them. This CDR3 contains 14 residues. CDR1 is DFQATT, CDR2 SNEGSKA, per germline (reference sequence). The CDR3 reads CSTSVQGANQPQHF. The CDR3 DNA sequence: TGCAGTACTTCTGTACAGGGCGCCAATCAGCCCCAGCATTTT.

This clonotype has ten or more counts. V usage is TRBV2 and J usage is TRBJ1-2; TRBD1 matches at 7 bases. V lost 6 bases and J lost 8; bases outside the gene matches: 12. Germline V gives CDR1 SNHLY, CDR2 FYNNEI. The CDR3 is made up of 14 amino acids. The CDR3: CASSDRQGGGGYTF. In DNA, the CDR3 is TGTGCCAGCAGCGACAGACAGGGAGGGGGAGGCTACACCTTC.

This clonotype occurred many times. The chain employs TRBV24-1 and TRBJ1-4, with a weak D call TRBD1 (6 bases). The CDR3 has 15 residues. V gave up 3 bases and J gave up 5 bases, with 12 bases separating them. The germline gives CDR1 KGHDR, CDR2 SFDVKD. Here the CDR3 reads CATSDPGTSNEKLFF. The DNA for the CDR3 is TGTGCCACCAGTGATCCCGGGACAAGCAATGAAAAACTGTTTTTT.

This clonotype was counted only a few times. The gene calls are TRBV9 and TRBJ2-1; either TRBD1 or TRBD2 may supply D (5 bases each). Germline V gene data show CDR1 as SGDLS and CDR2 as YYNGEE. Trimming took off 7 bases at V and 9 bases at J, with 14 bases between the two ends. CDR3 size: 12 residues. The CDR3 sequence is CASSPAGTEQFF. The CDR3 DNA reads TGTGCCAGCTCACCGGCAGGGACTGAGCAGTTCTTC.

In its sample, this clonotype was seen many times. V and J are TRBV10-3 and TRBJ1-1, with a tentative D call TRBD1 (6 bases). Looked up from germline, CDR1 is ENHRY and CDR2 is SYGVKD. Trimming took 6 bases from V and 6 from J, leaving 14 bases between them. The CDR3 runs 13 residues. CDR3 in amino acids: CAISSNRAPEAFF. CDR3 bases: TGTGCCATCAGCTCAAACAGGGCACCTGAAGCTTTCTTT.

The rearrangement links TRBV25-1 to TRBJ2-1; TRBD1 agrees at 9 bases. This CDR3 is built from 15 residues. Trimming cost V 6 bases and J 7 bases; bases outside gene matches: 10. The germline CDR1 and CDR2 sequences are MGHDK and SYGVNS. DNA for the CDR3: TGTGCCAGCAGATCCCGGGACAGGGAGGAGAATGAGCAGTTCTTC. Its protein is CASRSRDREENEQFF. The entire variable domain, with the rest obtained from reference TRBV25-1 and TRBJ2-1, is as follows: EADIYQTPRYLVIGTGKKITLECSQTMGHDKMYWYQQDPGMELHLIHYSYGVNSTEKGDLSSESTVSRIRTEHFPLTLESARPSHTSQYLCASRSRDREENEQFFGPGTRLTVL.

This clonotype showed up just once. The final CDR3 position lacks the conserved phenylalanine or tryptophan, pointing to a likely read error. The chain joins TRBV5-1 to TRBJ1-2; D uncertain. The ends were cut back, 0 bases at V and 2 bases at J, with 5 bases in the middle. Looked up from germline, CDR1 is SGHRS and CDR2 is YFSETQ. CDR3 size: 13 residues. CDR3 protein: CASSLAGNYGYTS. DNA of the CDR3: TGCGCCAGCAGCTTGGCCGGGAACTATGGCTACACCTCC.

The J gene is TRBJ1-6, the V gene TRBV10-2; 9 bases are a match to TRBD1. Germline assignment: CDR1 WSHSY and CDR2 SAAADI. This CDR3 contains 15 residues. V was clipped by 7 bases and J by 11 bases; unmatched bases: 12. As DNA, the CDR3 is TGCGCCAGCACTGCTGGACAGGGGACTCGCACACCCCTCCACTTT. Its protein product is CASTAGQGTRTPLHF.

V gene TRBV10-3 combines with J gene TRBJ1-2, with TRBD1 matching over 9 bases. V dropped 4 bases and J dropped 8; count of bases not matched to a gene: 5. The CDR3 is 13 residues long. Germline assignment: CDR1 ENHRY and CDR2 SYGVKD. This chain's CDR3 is CAISAQGARGYTF. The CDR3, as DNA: TGTGCCATCAGTGCACAGGGGGCGCGCGGCTACACCTTC.

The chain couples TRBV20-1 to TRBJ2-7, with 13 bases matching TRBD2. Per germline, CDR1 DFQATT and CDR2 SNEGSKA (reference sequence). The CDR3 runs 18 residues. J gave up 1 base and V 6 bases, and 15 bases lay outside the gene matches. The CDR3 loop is CSAKSGTSGTPLSYEQYF. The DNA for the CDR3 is TGCAGTGCAAAGTCGGGGACTAGCGGGACTCCACTGTCCTACGAGCAGTACTTC.

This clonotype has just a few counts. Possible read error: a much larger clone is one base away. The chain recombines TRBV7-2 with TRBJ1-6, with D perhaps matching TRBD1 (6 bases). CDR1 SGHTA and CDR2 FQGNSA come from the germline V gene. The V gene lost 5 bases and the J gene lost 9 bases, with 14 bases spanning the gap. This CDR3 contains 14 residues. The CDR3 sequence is CASSNRVSFSPLHF. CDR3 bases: TGTGCCAGCAGCAACAGGGTTAGTTTTTCACCCCTCCACTTT.

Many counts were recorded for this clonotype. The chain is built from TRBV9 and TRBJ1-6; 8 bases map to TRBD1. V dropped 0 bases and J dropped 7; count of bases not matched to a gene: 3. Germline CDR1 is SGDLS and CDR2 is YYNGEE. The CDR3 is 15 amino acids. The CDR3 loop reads CASSVGQGLNSPLHF. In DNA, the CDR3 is TGTGCCAGCAGCGTAGGACAGGGGCTCAATTCACCCCTCCACTTT.

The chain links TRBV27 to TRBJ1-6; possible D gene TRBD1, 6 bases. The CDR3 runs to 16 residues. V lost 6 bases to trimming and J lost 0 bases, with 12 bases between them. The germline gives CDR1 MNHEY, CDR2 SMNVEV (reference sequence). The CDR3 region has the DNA TGTGCCAGCAGAGAGGACAGAAGCTCCTATAATTCACCCCTCCACTTT. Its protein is CASREDRSSYNSPLHF.

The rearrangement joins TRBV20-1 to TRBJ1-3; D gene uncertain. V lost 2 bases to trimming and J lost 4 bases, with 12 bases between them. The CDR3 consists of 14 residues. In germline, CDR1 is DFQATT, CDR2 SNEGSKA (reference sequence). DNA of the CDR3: TGCAGTGCTAGATCGACCGATCCAGGAAACACCATATATTTT. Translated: CSARSTDPGNTIYF.

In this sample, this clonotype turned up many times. The CDR3 reads CASSRKGGSSYNSPLHF. CDR3 bases: TGTGCCAGTAGTAGAAAGGGAGGTAGCTCCTATAATTCACCCCTCCACTTT. The J gene is TRBJ1-6, the V gene TRBV19, with D uncertain. Germline CDR1 LNHDA, CDR2 SQIVND (reference sequence). The CDR3 has 17 residues. V lost 4 bases to trimming and J lost 0 bases, with 13 bases between them.

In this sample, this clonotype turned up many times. CDR3 residues: CASIRDRTLGGKLFF. The CDR3 coding sequence is TGTGCCAGTATACGAGACCGGACCTTAGGAGGAAAACTGTTTTTT. V usage is TRBV19 and J usage is TRBJ1-4, with no clear D. V shed 7 bases and J shed 10 bases, with 22 bases lying between them. Per germline, CDR1 LNHDA and CDR2 SQIVND (reference sequence). The CDR3 length is 15 residues.

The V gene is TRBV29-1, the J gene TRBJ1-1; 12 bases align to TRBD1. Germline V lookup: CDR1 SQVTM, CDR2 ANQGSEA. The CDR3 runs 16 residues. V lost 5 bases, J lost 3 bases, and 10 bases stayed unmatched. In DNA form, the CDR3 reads TGCAGCGTTTTGAAATCCGGGACAGGGGGCTACACTGAAGCTTTCTTT. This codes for CSVLKSGTGGYTEAFF.

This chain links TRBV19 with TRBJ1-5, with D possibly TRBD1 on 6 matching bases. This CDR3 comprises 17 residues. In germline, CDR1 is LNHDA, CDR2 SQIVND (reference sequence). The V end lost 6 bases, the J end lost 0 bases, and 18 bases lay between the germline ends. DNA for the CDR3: TGTGCCAGTAGACCCCGGGGGACAACATATAGCAATCAGCCCCAGCATTTT. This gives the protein CASRPRGTTYSNQPQHF.

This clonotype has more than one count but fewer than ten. CDR3 sequence: CASVLAGEVYEQYF. As DNA, the CDR3 is TGTGCCAGCGTCTTAGCGGGAGAGGTCTACGAGCAGTACTTC. V gene TRBV28 combines with J gene TRBJ2-7; 9 nucleotides line up with TRBD2. The CDR3 has 14 residues. The germline V gene encodes CDR1 MDHEN and CDR2 SYDVKM. J gave up 3 bases and V 8 bases, and 8 bases lay outside the gene matches.